The T cell receptor (beta chain) described here comes from a study of blood T cell repertoires in COVID-19. In the study's own analysis: By means of reference gene primer amplification, nucleated cell counts were estimated. Assay used: immunoSEQ multiplex PCR; TCRdb lists only in-frame clones, some missing. V and J calls and clone size are given by that table; D and trimming were obtained from the DNA. The data contain hundreds of thousands of clones, less than 85% of them singletons. The germline V gene has CDR1 SGDLS and CDR2 YYNGEE. This CDR3 is 13 amino acids long. With 3 bases clipped from V and 7 bases from J, the junction kept 4 bases outside the gene matches.

Sequencing used peripheral blood. V and J are TRBV9 and TRBJ1-5, with TRBD1 matching 7 bases. The clonotype comes from a woman under 30 with acute or convalescent COVID-19. CDR3 region: CASSGDRVQPQHF. CDR3 nucleotides: TGTGCCAGCAGCGGAGACAGGGTCCAGCCCCAGCATTTT.